This TCR beta chain appears in the sequencing data of a study of regulatory T cells in long-lasting Graves disease. The CDR3 is made up of 13 amino acids. Germline values: CDR1 MDHEN, CDR2 SYDVKM. Trimming removed 7 bases from V and 5 bases from J, with 11 bases in between. This sample's time point: newly diagnosed GD, antithyroid drugs for less than 3 months. RNA isolated from PBMCs was used to make the TCR library. Library construction for TCR beta used iRepertoire HTBI primers and Arm-PCR of CDR3 regions. One entry per CDR3 protein results from TCRdb running MiXCR on the multiplex PCR reads. The data show 360,000 or so distinct CDR3 sequences, with around 17% seen just once and roughly 30% held by the top ten. Separately, the same data were catalogued under a study of T cells in Graves' hyperthyroidism and ophthalmopathy. From that study: Researchers ran a first-round RT-PCR on the TCR CDR3 using the HTBI primer set.

This rearrangement joins TRBV28 to TRBJ2-2; possibly TRBD1 for D (6 bases). The origin of this receptor is a man aged 40-55 years with Graves disease. The input for sequencing was peripheral blood mononuclear cells (PBMCs), taken at new diagnosis, from a patient treated with antithyroid drugs. In nucleotides, the CDR3 is TGTGCCAGCACAGGGGCCGGGACCGGGGAGCTGTTTTTT. Amino acid sequence: CASTGAGTGELFF.